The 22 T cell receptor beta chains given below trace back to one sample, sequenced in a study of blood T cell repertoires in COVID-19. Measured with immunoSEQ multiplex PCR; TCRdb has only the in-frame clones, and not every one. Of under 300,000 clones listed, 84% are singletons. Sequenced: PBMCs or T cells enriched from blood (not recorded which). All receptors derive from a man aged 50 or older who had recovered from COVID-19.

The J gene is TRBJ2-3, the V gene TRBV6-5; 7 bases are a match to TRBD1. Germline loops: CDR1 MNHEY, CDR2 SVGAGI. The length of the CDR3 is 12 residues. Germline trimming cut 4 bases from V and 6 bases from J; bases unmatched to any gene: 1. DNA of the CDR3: TGTGCCAGCAGTTTACAGGGGGATACGCAGTATTTT. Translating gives CASSLQGDTQYF.

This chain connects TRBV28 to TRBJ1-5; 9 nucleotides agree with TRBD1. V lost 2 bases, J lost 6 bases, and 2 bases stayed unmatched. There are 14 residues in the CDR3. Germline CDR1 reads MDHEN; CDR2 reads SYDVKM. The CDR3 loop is CASSLTGGVQPQHF. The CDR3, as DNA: TGTGCCAGCAGTTTAACAGGGGGCGTTCAGCCCCAGCATTTT.

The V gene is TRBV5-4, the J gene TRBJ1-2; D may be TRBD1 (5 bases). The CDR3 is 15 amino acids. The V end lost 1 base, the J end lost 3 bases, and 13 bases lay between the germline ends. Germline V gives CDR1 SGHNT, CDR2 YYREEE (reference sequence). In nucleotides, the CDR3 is TGTGCCAGCAGCTTGTGGGGGGGTGTCTACTATGGCTACACCTTC. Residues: CASSLWGGVYYGYTF.

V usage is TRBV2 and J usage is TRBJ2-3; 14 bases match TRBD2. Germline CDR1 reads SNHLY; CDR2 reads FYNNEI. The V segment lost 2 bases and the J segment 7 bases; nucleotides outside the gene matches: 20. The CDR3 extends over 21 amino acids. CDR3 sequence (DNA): TGTGCCAGCAGTGAACGGGCCAGACCCGGGACTAGCGGGAGTTTTGTAAATACGCAGTATTTT. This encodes CASSERARPGTSGSFVNTQYF.

CDR3 coding DNA: TGTGCCAGCAGTGAAGAGCCTAGCCGTACCTACAATGAGCAGTTCTTC. Translated, it gives CASSEEPSRTYNEQFF. The chain uses TRBV2 and TRBJ2-1; maybe TRBD2 (5 bases). V dropped 1 base and J dropped 2 bases, with 12 bases sitting between them. Germline CDR1 is SNHLY and CDR2 is FYNNEI. The CDR3 length is 16 residues.

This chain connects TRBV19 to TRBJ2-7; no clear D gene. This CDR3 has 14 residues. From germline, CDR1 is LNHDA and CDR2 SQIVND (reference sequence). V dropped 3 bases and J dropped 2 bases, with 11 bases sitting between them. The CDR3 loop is CASSIVGATYEQYF. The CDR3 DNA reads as TGTGCCAGTAGTATTGTCGGAGCTACCTACGAGCAGTACTTC.

The CDR3 DNA reads TGTGCCAGCAGCCAGGCCTTCGGACAGGGTACCGAGCAGTACTTC. This gives the protein CASSQAFGQGTEQYF. V and J are TRBV3-1 (or the pseudogene TRBV3-2) and TRBJ2-7, with 8 bases fitting TRBD1. With 3 bases clipped from V and 6 bases from J, the junction kept 10 bases outside the gene matches. CDR1 LGHDT and CDR2 YNNKEL come from the germline V gene (reference sequence). The CDR3 runs to 15 residues.

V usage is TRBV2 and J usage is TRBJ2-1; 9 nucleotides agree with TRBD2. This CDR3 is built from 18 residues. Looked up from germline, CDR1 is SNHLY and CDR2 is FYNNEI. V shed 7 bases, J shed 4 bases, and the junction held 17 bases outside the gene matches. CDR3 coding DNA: TGTGCCAGCATAAAGGGGGGACTAGCCCAACCCTCTTACAATGAGCAGTTCTTC. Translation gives CASIKGGLAQPSYNEQFF. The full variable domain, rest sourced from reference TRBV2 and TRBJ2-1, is EPEVTQTPSHQVTQMGQEVILRCVPISNHLYFYWYRQILGQKVEFLVSFYNNEISEKSEIFDDQFSVERPDGSNFTLKIRSTKLEDSAMYFCASIKGGLAQPSYNEQFFGPGTRLTVL.

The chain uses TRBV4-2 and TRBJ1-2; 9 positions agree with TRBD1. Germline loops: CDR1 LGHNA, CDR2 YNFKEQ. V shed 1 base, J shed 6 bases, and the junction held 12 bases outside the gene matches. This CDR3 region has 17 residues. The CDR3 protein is CASSQVERDRVWDGYTF. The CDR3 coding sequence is TGTGCCAGCAGCCAAGTTGAAAGGGACAGGGTATGGGATGGCTACACCTTC.

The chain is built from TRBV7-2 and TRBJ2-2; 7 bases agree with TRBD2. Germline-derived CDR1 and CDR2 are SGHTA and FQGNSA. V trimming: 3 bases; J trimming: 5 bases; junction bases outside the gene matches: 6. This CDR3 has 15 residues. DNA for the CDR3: TGTGCCAGCAGCTTGGTGGGAGGGGAGACCGGGGAGCTGTTTTTT. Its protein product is CASSLVGGETGELFF.

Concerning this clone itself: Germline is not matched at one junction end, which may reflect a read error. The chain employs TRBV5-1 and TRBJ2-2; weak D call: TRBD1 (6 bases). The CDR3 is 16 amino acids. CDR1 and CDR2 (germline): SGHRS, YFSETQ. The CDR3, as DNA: TGCGCCAGCAGCTCGCAGGGGAGTCCGAATACCGGGGAGCTGTTTTTT. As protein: CASSSQGSPNTGELFF.

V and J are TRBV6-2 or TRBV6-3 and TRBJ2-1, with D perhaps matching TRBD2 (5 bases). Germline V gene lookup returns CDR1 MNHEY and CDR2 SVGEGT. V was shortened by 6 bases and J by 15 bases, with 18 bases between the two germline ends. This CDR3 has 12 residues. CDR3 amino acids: CASSPQTRRRFF. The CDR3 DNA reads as TGTGCCAGCAGCCCCCAGACGCGGAGGCGGTTCTTC.

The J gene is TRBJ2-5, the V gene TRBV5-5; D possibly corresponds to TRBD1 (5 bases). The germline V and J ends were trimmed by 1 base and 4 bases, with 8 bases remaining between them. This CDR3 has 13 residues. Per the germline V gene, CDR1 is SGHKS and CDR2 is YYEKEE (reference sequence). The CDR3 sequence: CASSLRGLETQYF. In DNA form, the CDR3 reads TGTGCCAGCAGCTTGAGGGGTTTAGAGACCCAGTACTTC. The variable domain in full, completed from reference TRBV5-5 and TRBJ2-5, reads DAGVTQSPTHLIKTRGQQVTLRCSPISGHKSVSWYQQVLGQGPQFIFQYYEKEERGRGNFPDRFSARQFPNYSSELNVNALLLGDSALYLCASSLRGLETQYFGPGTRLLVL.

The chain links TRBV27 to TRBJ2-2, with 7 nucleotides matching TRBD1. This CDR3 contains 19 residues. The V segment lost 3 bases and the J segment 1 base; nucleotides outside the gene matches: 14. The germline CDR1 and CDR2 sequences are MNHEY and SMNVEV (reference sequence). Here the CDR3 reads CASSFLLEPGQRNTGELFF. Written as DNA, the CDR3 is TGTGCCAGCAGTTTCCTACTCGAACCGGGACAGCGGAACACCGGGGAGCTGTTTTTT.

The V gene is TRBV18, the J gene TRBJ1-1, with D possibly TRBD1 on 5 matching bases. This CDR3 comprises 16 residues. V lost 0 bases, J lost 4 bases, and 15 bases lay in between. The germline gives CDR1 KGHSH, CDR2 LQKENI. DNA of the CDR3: TGTGCCAGCTCACCACCGGGGGGGGAATGGGGCACTGAAGCTTTCTTT. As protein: CASSPPGGEWGTEAFF. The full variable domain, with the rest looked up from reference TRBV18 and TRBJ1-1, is NAGVMQNPRHLVRRRGQEARLRCSPMKGHSHVYWYRQLPEEGLKFMVYLQKENIIDESGMPKERFSAEFPKEGPSILRIQQVVRGDSAAYFCASSPPGGEWGTEAFFGQGTRLTVV.

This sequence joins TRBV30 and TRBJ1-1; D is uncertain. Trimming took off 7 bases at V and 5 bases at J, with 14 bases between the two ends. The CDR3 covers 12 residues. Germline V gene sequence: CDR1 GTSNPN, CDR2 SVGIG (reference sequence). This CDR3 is CALEGDATEAFF. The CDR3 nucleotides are TGTGCCTTGGAGGGTGATGCGACTGAAGCTTTCTTT.

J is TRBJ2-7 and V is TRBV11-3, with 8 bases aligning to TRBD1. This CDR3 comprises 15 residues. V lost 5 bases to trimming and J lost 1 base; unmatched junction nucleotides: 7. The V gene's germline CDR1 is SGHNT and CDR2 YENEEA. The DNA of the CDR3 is TGTGCCAGCAGCCGATTCCAGGGGGCATCCTACGAGCAGTACTTC. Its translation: CASSRFQGASYEQYF.

The CDR3 reads CASSQDYRQGSNEKLFF. For the CDR3, the DNA is TGCGCCAGCAGCCAAGATTATCGACAGGGTTCTAATGAAAAACTGTTTTTT. This sequence joins TRBV4-3 and TRBJ1-4, with TRBD1 identical over 7 bases. The CDR3 consists of 17 residues. The junction had 7 bases not matched to a gene; V was cut back by 0 bases and J by 3 bases. In germline, CDR1 is LGHNA, CDR2 YSLEER.

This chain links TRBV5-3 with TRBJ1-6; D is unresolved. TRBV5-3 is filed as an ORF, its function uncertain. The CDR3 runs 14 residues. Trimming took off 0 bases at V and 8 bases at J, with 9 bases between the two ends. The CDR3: CARSLGSVHSPLHF. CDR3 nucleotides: TGTGCCAGAAGCTTGGGGTCAGTACATTCACCCCTCCACTTT.

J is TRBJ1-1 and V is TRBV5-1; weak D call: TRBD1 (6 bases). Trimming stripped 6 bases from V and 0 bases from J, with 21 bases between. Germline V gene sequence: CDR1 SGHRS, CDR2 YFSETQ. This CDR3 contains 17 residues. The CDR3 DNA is TGCGCCAGCACCTCCGACCCTCGGGGGGCACTGAACACTGAAGCTTTCTTT. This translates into CASTSDPRGALNTEAFF. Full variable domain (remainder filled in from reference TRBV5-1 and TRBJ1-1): KAGVTQTPRYLIKTRGQQVTLSCSPISGHRSVSWYQQTPGQGLQFLFEYFSETQRNKGNFPGRFSGRQFSNSRSEMNVSTLELGDSALYLCASTSDPRGALNTEAFFGQGTRLTVV.

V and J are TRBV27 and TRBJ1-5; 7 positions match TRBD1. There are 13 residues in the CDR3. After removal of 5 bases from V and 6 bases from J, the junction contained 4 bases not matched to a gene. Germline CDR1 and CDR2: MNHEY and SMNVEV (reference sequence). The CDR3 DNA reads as TGTGCCAGCAGTACCGGGACAGTTCAGCCCCAGCATTTT. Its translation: CASSTGTVQPQHF.

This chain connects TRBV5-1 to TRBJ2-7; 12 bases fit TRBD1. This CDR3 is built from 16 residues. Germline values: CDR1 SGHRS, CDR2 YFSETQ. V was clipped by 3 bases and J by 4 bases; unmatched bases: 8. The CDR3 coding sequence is TGCGCCAGCAGCTCATCCCGGGACAGGGGGCTTTACGAGCAGTACTTC. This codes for CASSSSRDRGLYEQYF.